This is a list of T cell receptor beta chains from one sample in a study of T cell responses to AZD1222 COVID-19 vaccine. Here immunoSEQ multiplex PCR was the method, and the copy in TCRdb shows in-frame clones only, minus some. This sample yields 99,000 or so clones, of which about 93% are seen a single time; about 5% belongs to the top ten. Material: peripheral blood, obtained on day 0 of AZD1222 vaccination. Receptors were obtained from an adult in good health. CDR3s include the opening cysteine and the closing phenylalanine or tryptophan. Fields, in order: J gene, V gene, clone size, D gene, CDR3 DNA, CDR3 protein. The D gene is left open where the match is weak. Clone size, where shown, is once, few, many, or a class for clones that have expanded.

>TRBJ2-3|TRBV2|NA|TRBD2
TGTGCCAGCAGTGAACGGGAGGGGGTCCCGGAGTATTTT
CASSEREGVPEYF
>TRBJ2-1|TRBV5-1|NA|NA
TGCGCCAGCAGCCGAGTACCTAGTCCCAATGAGCAGTTCTTC
CASSRVPSPNEQFF
>TRBJ1-5|TRBV18|NA|NA
TGTGCCAGCTCACTAAGCCCGAGCCAGCATTTT
CASSLSPSQHF
>TRBJ2-1|TRBV5-5|NA|NA
TGTGCCAGCGGGTTAGCGGCTAACAATGAGCAGTTCTTC
CASGLAANNEQFF
>TRBJ1-2|TRBV5-1|NA|NA
TGCGCCAGCAGCTTGTACGGGGCCCCACCAGCTAACTATGGCTACACCTTC
CASSLYGAPPANYGYTF
>TRBJ2-3|TRBV4-1|NA|TRBD2
TGCGCCAGCAGCCAAGATCAGGGCGGGAGGACCAGCACAGATACGCAGTATTTT
CASSQDQGGRTSTDTQYF
>TRBJ2-3|TRBV5-1|NA|NA
TGCGCCAGTCGTTCCGGAGTTAGCACAGATACGCAGTATTTT
CASRSGVSTDTQYF
>TRBJ2-1|TRBV19|NA|NA
TGTGCCAGTAGTATAGCATGGGGGAATGAGCAGTTCTTC
CASSIAWGNEQFF
>TRBJ1-2|TRBV28|NA|NA
TGTGCCAGCAGTGCGACGTCTCCGGGGGACTATGGCTACACCTTC
CASSATSPGDYGYTF
>TRBJ1-2|TRBV6-5|NA|TRBD1
TGTGCCAGCAGTTCAGGGGGCAGAGGCTACACCTTC
CASSSGGRGYTF
>TRBJ2-1|TRBV3-1/TRBV3-2|NA|NA
TGTGCCAGCAGCCAAGATCCGGACAATGAGCAGTTCTTC
CASSQDPDNEQFF
>TRBJ2-2|TRBV28|NA|NA
TGTGCCAGCACCCCCGGGGGGCCAGTCAATACGAACACCGGGGAGCTGTTTTTT
CASTPGGPVNTNTGELFF
>TRBJ2-1|TRBV19|NA|NA
TGTGCCACCCGAGACAATGAGCAGTTCTTC
CATRDNEQFF
>TRBJ2-3|TRBV3-1/TRBV3-2|NA|NA
TGTGCCAGCAGCCAAGAGGGTGGCAATACGCAGTATTTT
CASSQEGGNTQYF
>TRBJ1-1|TRBV19|NA|NA
TGTGCCAGTAGCCTACAGGGGAACACTGAAGCTTTCTTT
CASSLQGNTEAFF
>TRBJ2-3|TRBV10-3|NA|TRBD2
TGTGCCATCAGTGACCGGACTAGCGGGAGGACAGATACGCAGTATTTT
CAISDRTSGRTDTQYF
>TRBJ2-5|TRBV6-5|NA|NA
TGTGCCAGCAGTCTGGGGGGGGCTACCCAAGAGACCCAGTACTTC
CASSLGGATQETQYF
>TRBJ2-7|TRBV12-3/TRBV12-4|once|NA
TGTGCCAGCAGTTTAGGCCCGGGCAGCGAGCAGTACTTC
CASSLGPGSEQYF
>TRBJ2-2|TRBV2|NA|NA
TGTGCCAGCAGACAAGACCTCTCCGGGGAGCTGTTTTTT
CASRQDLSGELFF
>TRBJ2-1|TRBV7-2|NA|NA
TGTGCCAGCAGCTTCCGGGAAAGGTGGGGTGCGGAGCAGTTCTTC
CASSFRERWGAEQFF
>TRBJ1-1|TRBV7-7|NA|NA
TGTGCTAGCAGCCAAGAAGTGGGCACTGAAGCTTTCTTT
CASSQEVGTEAFF
>TRBJ2-5|TRBV7-7|NA|TRBD2
TGTGCTAGCAGCCGAGGGGCGGGAGGGGGAGAGACCCAGTACTTC
CASSRGAGGGETQYF
>TRBJ2-3|TRBV6-5|once|NA
TGTGCCAGCAGTTCCAGGGGTAGAGGGACAGATACGCAGTATTTT
CASSSRGRGTDTQYF
>TRBJ2-7|TRBV3-1/TRBV3-2|NA|NA
TGTGCCAGCAGCCATTTAGGGGACGAGTGGGGGGAGCAGTACTTC
CASSHLGDEWGEQYF
>TRBJ2-7|TRBV23-1|NA|TRBD1
TGCGCCAGCAGTCGAGGGGCGAAGGGGGCCGGCTGCGAGCAGTACTTC
CASSRGAKGAGCEQYF
>TRBJ1-6|TRBV30|once|TRBD1
TGTGCCTGGAGTGTGGACTTATACAGGGGGCTTTCACCCCTCCACTTT
CAWSVDLYRGLSPLHF
>TRBJ1-1|TRBV5-6|few|NA
TGTGCCAGCAGCTCGACAGTGAACACTGAAGCTTTCTTT
CASSSTVNTEAFF
>TRBJ1-3|TRBV30|NA|NA
TGTGCCTGGCAAAGAGACACCATATATTTT
CAWQRDTIYF
>TRBJ1-6|TRBV19|NA|NA
TGTGCCAGTACGACCAATGGACCGGCGGCGGCTCTCCACTTT
CASTTNGPAAALHF
>TRBJ2-1|TRBV5-1|NA|NA
TGCGCCAGCAGCTTTCCCAAAACCCCTTCAAATGAGCAGTTCTTC
CASSFPKTPSNEQFF
>TRBJ2-7|TRBV30|once|NA
TGTGCCTGGAGCGATAAAGCGCCTATTCTCTACGAGCAGTACTTC
CAWSDKAPILYEQYF
>TRBJ2-5|TRBV29-1|NA|NA
TGCAGCGTTGGAGGGGACAAGGGGGTTGACTTTGGTGTCCAGTACTTC
CSVGGDKGVDFGVQYF
>TRBJ1-2|TRBV29-1|NA|TRBD1
TGCAGCGGTACTCCGGGACAGGACGGCGAGGCCTATGGCTACACCTTC
CSGTPGQDGEAYGYTF
>TRBJ2-7|TRBV5-1|NA|TRBD1
TGCGCCAGCAGCTTGGGTACGGGACAGGGCTACGAGCAGTACTTC
CASSLGTGQGYEQYF
>TRBJ2-5|TRBV3-1/TRBV3-2|NA|NA
TGTGCCAGCAGCCAAGCCATGGAGCGGGAGACCCAGTACTTC
CASSQAMERETQYF
>TRBJ2-6|TRBV5-8|NA|NA
TGTGCCAGCAGCCCTCCCTGGGGGGCAGCCCGCGGATCTGGGGCCAACGTCCTGACTTTC
CASSPPWGAARGSGANVLTF
>TRBJ1-1|TRBV30|NA|NA
TGTGCCTGGAGCGCTGACGTAGCTTTCTTT
CAWSADVAFF
>TRBJ2-7|TRBV6-1|NA|NA
TGTGCCAGCAGTGAAAGGAGGAGCAGCCGCTACGAGCAGTACTTC
CASSERRSSRYEQYF
>TRBJ1-2|TRBV7-9|NA|NA
TGTGCCAGCAGCCCCCGGGAGGATGGCTACACCTTC
CASSPREDGYTF
>TRBJ1-6|TRBV19|NA|NA
TGTGCCAGTAACGACCAGGGTCAAACTAGATCACCCCTCCACTTT
CASNDQGQTRSPLHF
>TRBJ2-3|TRBV2|NA|TRBD2
TGTGCCAGCAGTAGCGGGAGGACAGATACGCAGTATTTT
CASSSGRTDTQYF
>TRBJ2-5|TRBV27|NA|TRBD2
TGTGCCAGCAGTCCAGGGACTAGCGGGGGACCCCGCCAAGAGACCCAGTACTTC
CASSPGTSGGPRQETQYF
>TRBJ1-6|TRBV11-3|NA|NA
TGTGCCAGCAGCCCGGGATCAATCGAGTCACCCCTCCACTTT
CASSPGSIESPLHF
>TRBJ1-4|TRBV7-2|NA|NA
TGTGCCAGCAGCTTGCAGGGAACTAATGAAAAACTGTTTTTT
CASSLQGTNEKLFF
>TRBJ1-2|TRBV7-3|NA|TRBD1
TGTGCCAGCAGCTCCGGAATCGAGGGGGCGGATGGCTACACCTTC
CASSSGIEGADGYTF
>TRBJ2-7|TRBV28|NA|TRBD1
TGTGCCAGCAGACAGGGGCCCTACGAGCAGTACTTC
CASRQGPYEQYF
>TRBJ1-6|TRBV5-1|NA|NA
TGCGCCAGCAGCTCAGGGGCCCGTCTAAATTCACCCCTCCACTTT
CASSSGARLNSPLHF
>TRBJ1-1|TRBV6-2/TRBV6-3|NA|NA
TGTGCCAGCAGCCCCGGAACAGAAGCTTTCTTT
CASSPGTEAFF
>TRBJ2-1|TRBV7-9|NA|NA
TGTGCCAGCAGCGCCCCCACGGGTTCCCATGAGCAGTTCTTC
CASSAPTGSHEQFF
>TRBJ2-3|TRBV7-3|NA|NA
TGTGCCAGCAGCTCACGAGGGGGTACGCAGTATTTT
CASSSRGGTQYF
>TRBJ1-1|TRBV29-1|NA|NA
TGCAGCGTTGTAACGCTTCCTTTCTTT
CSVVTLPFF
>TRBJ2-7|TRBV7-2|NA|NA
TGTGCCAGCAGCTTAGGAGGGAACTACGAGCAGTACTTC
CASSLGGNYEQYF
>TRBJ1-3|TRBV19|few|NA
TGTGCCAGTAGGACAACAGGTTACTCTGGAAACACCATATATTTT
CASRTTGYSGNTIYF
>TRBJ2-1|TRBV24-1|NA|TRBD2
TGTGCCACCAGTGACCCGGGACTAGCGGGAGCGGCTGAGCAGTTCTTC
CATSDPGLAGAAEQFF
>TRBJ1-1|TRBV5-1|NA|NA
TGCGCCACCAAGGAGGGGGGGGCGTCGACTGAAGCTTTCTTT
CATKEGGASTEAFF
>TRBJ1-5|TRBV30|NA|NA
TGTGCCTGGATTGAGGGGGTAAATCACAATCAGCCCCAGCATTTT
CAWIEGVNHNQPQHF
>TRBJ2-5|TRBV5-1|NA|NA
TGCGCCAGCAGCTTGGTTGGAGAGGTTGGGGAGACCCAGTACTTC
CASSLVGEVGETQYF
>TRBJ2-5|TRBV7-2|NA|NA
TGTGCCAGCAGTCGCAATATAGGAGGGAGCCAAGAGACCCAGTACTTC
CASSRNIGGSQETQYF